The clone carrying this T cell receptor (beta chain) showed up many times. Its antigen is unknown. When naive CD8 T cells were sorted, they were gated as CD8+CD4-CCR7+CD45RA+. The data stem from a study of molecular identifiers for immune sequencing clone quantification. Study-level results: Spiked Jurkat TCR RNA equivalent to one cell was reportedly detectable in one million naive cells.

CDR1 and CDR2 (germline): SQVTM, ANQGSEA. The CDR3 loop spans 14 amino acids. V was cut by 0 bases and J by 1 base, with 9 bases left in between. Both previously described methods and listed TCR primers were employed to make bulk TCR libraries. TCRdb recomputed calls from the PCR reads with MiXCR, one row per CDR3 protein. The repertoire includes over 600,000 distinct CDR3 sequences, around 20% of them detected once, and about 0.9% sits in the top ten. Sequencing used naive CD8+ T cells from blood, with Jurkat cell RNA spiked in. Subset: FACS-sorted CD8+CD4-CCR7+CD45RA+ naive T cells. This chain uses TRBV29-1 with TRBJ2-5; D remains ambiguous. This clonotype was obtained from a human donor in good health. Some libraries in this study had Jurkat cell RNA spiked in. The CDR3 loop reads CSVEDWLTQETQYF. Here the CDR3 DNA reads TGCAGCGTTGAAGATTGGCTAACCCAAGAGACCCAGTACTTC.